This T cell receptor beta chain was recovered during a study of human T cells and chemical hapten exposure. This clonotype was seen a few times. Described time point: pre-sensitization, week 0. Treatment defined: therapeutic diphenylcyclopropenone sensitization with weekly scalp DPC. This CDR3 spans 13 amino acids. V shed 6 bases and J shed 5 bases, with 13 bases lying between them. CDR1 and CDR2 from the germline V gene are MDHEN and SYDVKM. TCRdb recomputed calls from the RACE reads with MiXCR, one row per CDR3 protein. Here the sample spans roughly 100,000 distinct CDR3 sequences, roughly 12% being singletons.

The genes are TRBV28 and TRBJ1-1; tentatively, D is TRBD1 (5 bases). The material sequenced was whole blood, taken in connection with sensitization to the hapten diphenylcyclopropenone (DPC). This TCR was sampled from a woman in her forties or fifties with alopecia areata. Some clones in this sample may be carry-over from other donors' samples. The CDR3 spells CASSLDTYTEAFF. CDR3 DNA sequence: TGTGCCAGCAGCTTGGACACCTATACTGAAGCTTTCTTT.